Sequencing of this T cell receptor (beta chain) was carried out in a study of blood T cell repertoires in COVID-19. Study overall: Donors in the United States, Italy and Spain gave samples during acute or convalescent COVID-19. Sample material is recorded as cDNA or gDNA derived from T cells, B-cell-depleted T cells, or PBMCs.

This clone was observed once. Under the authors' procedure: Estimated nucleated cell counts came from reference gene primer amplification. Profiled with immunoSEQ multiplex PCR; TCRdb holds only in-frame clones, not every one. Clone size and V and J calls were adopted from that table, with D and trimming inferred from the DNA. This sample yields more than 200,000 clones, of which around 84% are seen a single time; about 6% belongs to the top ten. V gave up 3 bases and J gave up 3 bases, with 15 bases separating them. From germline, CDR1 is ENHRY and CDR2 SYGVKD. This CDR3 has 15 amino acids. This clonotype originated in a man older than 75 with acute or convalescent COVID-19. Sequenced: peripheral blood. The chain combines TRBV10-3 with TRBJ2-7; maybe TRBD1 (5 bases). CDR3 amino acids: CAISDLAQGGYEQYF. The CDR3 DNA is TGTGCCATCAGTGACCTCGCCCAGGGTGGCTACGAGCAGTACTTC.